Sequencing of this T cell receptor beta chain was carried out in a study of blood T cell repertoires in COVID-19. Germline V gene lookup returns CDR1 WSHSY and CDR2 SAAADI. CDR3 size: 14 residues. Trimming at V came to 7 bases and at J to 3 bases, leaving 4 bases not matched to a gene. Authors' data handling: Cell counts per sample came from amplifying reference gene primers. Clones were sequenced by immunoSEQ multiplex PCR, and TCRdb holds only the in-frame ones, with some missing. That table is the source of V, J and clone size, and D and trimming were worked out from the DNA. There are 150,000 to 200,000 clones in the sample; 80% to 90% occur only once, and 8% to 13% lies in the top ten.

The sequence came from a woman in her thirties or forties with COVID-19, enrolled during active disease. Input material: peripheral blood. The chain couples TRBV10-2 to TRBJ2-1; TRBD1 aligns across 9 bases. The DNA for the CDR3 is TGCGCCAGCATGGGACAGGGTTTCTACAATGAGCAGTTCTTC. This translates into CASMGQGFYNEQFF.